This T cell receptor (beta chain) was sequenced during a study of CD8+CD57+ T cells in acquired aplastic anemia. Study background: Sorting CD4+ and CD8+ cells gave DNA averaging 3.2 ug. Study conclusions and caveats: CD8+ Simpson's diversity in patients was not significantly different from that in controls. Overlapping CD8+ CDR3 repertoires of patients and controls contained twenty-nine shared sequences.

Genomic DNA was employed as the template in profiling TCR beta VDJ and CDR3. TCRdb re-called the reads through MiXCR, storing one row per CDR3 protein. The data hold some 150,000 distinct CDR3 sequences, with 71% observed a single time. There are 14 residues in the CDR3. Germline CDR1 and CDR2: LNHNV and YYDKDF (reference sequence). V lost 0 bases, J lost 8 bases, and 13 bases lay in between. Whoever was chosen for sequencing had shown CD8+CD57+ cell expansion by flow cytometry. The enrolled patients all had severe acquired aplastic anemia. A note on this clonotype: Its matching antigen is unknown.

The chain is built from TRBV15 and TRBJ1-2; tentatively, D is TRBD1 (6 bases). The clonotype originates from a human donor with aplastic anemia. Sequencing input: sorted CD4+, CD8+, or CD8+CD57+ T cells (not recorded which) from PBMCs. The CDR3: CATSREGRGEGYTF. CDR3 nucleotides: TGTGCCACCAGCAGAGAAGGAAGGGGGGAAGGCTACACCTTC.